This T cell receptor (beta chain) was recovered during a study of CD8 T cells in ankylosing spondylitis (dated by TCRdb to the late 2010s). Looking at the study overall: T cell receptor beta repertoires were profiled in healthy donors and ankylosing spondylitis patients so that disease-linked TCR variants could be found. In total, the full study cohort was made up of roughly 100 healthy donors and 25 ankylosing spondylitis patients. Peripheral blood samples were taken, and synovial fluid was additionally collected from ankylosing spondylitis patients.

The table lists this clonotype with many counts. Its cognate antigen has yet to be identified. Base qualities are not recorded, but no much larger clone differs from it by a single base. Study-wide conclusions, independent of this receptor: Blood from ankylosing spondylitis patients appeared to be characterized by a TCR beta motif made up of about 8 highly homologous amino acid variants. According to the report, matched synovial fluid samples from ankylosing spondylitis patients were significantly enriched for the disease-linked clones. A CD8+ phenotype was shown by the disease-linked clones, which were found at relatively low frequencies in peripheral blood. Some of the motif variants had been reported before in the synovial fluid and blood of reactive arthritis patients, a finding that suggests common disease-initiation mechanisms.

V trim: 6 bases; J trim: 0 bases; unmatched bases: 21. Reading the germline V gene (reference sequence) gives CDR1 DFQATT and CDR2 SNEGSKA. The CDR3 runs 20 amino acids, cysteine and phenylalanine included. Only the CDR3 DNA stays, 60 bases, in frame from base 1. Sequencing was performed on an Illumina HiSeq 2500. TCR beta libraries were prepared by quantitative 5'-RACE with molecular barcodes. In the authors' own workflow: Disease-linked TCR variants were identified with a new computational method built on a probabilistic model of VDJ rearrangement. TCRdb's own reprocessing of the public reads used fastp at Q25 and MiXCR and kept productive beta chains. Entries that share a CDR3 protein sequence are merged under the most common genes and DNA. These V and J calls originate from TCRdb's pipeline instead of the authors' own analysis. The sample yields around 300,000 distinct CDR3 sequences; about 15% were counted once. 1.1% of the sample lies in the top ten.

Sequencing input: blood, either unsorted or a sorted T cell fraction (not recorded which). This clonotype originated in a male donor with ankylosing spondylitis or in good health (not recorded which). This receptor chain uses TRBV20-1 and TRBJ1-5; 9 nucleotides in the junction match TRBD1. The CDR3 in this case is CSAGSNFGQGPDYSNQPQHF. In nucleotides, the sequence is TGCAGTGCCGGCAGCAATTTTGGACAGGGGCCCGATTATAGCAATCAGCCCCAGCATTTT.